Below, one TCR beta chain is given with its context. The table lists this clonotype with many counts. Its antigen remains undetermined. No base quality information exists; no much larger clone differs at one position. There are 14 amino acids in the CDR3, from cysteine to phenylalanine inclusive. Only CDR3 DNA remains: 42 bases, in frame from the first base. Trimming takes 2 bases from V and 7 bases from J, and the germline ends sit 13 bases apart. Looking up the germline V gene yields CDR1 SGHRS and CDR2 YFSETQ. Blood bank volunteers in Maryland, USA served as the healthy controls. Unsorted PBMC libraries were generated from 2 million PBMCs stored in RNAlater at -80 °C until RNA extraction. Peripheral blood was subjected to Ficoll-Hypaque density gradient centrifugation to isolate PBMCs, which were then cryopreserved in liquid nitrogen. cDNA synthesis used template-switch 5'RACE with a primer carrying a 10-nucleotide random unique molecular identifier tagging each TCR transcript. Each sequencing run produced over 160 million TCR-beta sequences covering 15-18 subjects. The RNeasy kit was used for extraction of total RNA. The KAPA Real-time Library Amplification kit was used to amplify TCR-beta VDJ regions with primers targeting the TCR constant region and the 5'RACE anchor. A first PCR added sample indexes and Illumina adaptors, after which a second PCR increased the library yield. After Ampure bead purification, the roughly 650 bp TCR product was size-selected on a 2% E-gel SizeSelection system. Before pooling, library quality was assessed on a Bioanalyzer, concentration was determined with Qubit, and library quantification was performed with the Kapa Library Quantification kit. An Illumina HiSeq 2500 sequenced the libraries paired-end 2 x 150 bp. To increase sequence diversity, about 23-32% phiX was spiked into each library pool. The paper's data handling went like this. The UMI-based MiGEC pipeline processed quality-filtered reads and removed over 75% of raw TCR sequences during error correction. VDJ genes were aligned to IMGT germline references, and each clonotype was defined by a unique CDR3 amino acid sequence together with V-J genes. Clonal expansion, Shannon diversity, and CDR3 relatedness (CalcPairwiseDistances, ClusterSamples) were evaluated with VDJtools, and phylogenetic trees were built with CLCbio workbench. Using coefficient-of-variation modelling across technical triplicates, the study counted a clone as expanded if it had at least 8 unique UMIs. The raw public reads went through TCRdb reprocessing: fastp at Q25, MiXCR clone calling, in-frame beta chains kept. Rows merge per CDR3 protein into single entries with the most common DNA and genes. The V and J calls were determined by TCRdb, not by the authors. The sample table lists 25,000 to 35,000 distinct CDR3 sequences, approximately 15% of them with a count of one. Jointly, the top ten make up 27% of the sample.

This specimen belongs to a study of neurological immune-mediated disorders (dated by TCRdb to between 2018 and 2021). For the study in its entirety: Peripheral blood TCR-beta repertoires from HTLV-I-associated myelopathy (HAM/TSP) patients, multiple sclerosis patients and healthy controls were compared by UMI-based sequencing. Alongside PBMC samples, the set of about 97 TCR-beta libraries contained longitudinal samples, technical triplicates, and paired CD4+ and CD8+ T-cell subsets that had been sorted. The cohort was made up of about 65 subjects, consisting of around 14 HAM/TSP patients, 34 multiple sclerosis patients and about 20 healthy controls. Results the study describes overall, beyond this receptor: Expanded clones from different subjects shared no identical CDR3 amino acid sequences, which suggests that TCR-beta repertoires were private in all groups. TCR clonal expansion was greatest in HAM/TSP patients and smallest in MS patients, who ranked below even healthy controls.

This sequence originates from a man between 70 and 80 years old in good health. The sample was PBMCs. This sequence uses TRBV5-1 and TRBJ2-4, with no D gene named confidently. CDR3 reads: CASSFDSPGNIQYF. The DNA sequence is as follows: TGCGCCAGCAGCTTCGACTCCCCCGGGAACATTCAGTACTTC.